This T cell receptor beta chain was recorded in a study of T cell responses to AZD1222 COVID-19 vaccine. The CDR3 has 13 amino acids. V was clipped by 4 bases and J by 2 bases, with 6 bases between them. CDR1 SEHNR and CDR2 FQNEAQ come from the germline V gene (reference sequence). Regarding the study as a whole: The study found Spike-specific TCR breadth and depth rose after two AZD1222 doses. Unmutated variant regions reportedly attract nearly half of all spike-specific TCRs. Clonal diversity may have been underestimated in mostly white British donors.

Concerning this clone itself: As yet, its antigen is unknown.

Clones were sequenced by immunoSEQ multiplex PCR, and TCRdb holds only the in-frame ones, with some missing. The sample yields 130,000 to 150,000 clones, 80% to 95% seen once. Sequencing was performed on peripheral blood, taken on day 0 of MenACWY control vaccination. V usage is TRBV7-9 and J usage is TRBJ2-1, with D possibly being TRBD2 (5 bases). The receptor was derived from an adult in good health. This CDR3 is CASSSGAYNEQFF. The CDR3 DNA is TGTGCCAGCAGCTCCGGGGCCTACAATGAGCAGTTCTTC.